The T cell receptor beta chain under discussion was sequenced for a study of blood T cell repertoires in COVID-19. Turning to the study itself: Acute and convalescent COVID-19 specimens originated in the United States, Italy and Spain.

This clone has just a few counts. Self-reported history from a screening survey and questionnaire set each donor's cohort. Trimming removed 3 bases at V and 3 bases at J, with 8 bases between. CDR1 and CDR2 from the germline V gene are ENHRY and SYGVKD. The CDR3 contains 13 residues. Sequencing was performed with immunoSEQ multiplex PCR; in TCRdb, only in-frame clones are kept and a portion is missing. The table includes approximately 53,000 clones, 70% to 85% detected once. Sequencing input: PBMCs or T cells enriched from blood (not recorded which). This chain joins TRBV10-3 and TRBJ1-2; D is unclear. The clonotype originates from a woman in her fifties or sixties with acute COVID-19. DNA of the CDR3: TGTGCCATCAGTGATCGGGAGGACTATGGCTACACCTTC. Its protein is CAISDREDYGYTF.